This record concerns one TCR beta chain sequence. What it binds is not known. MiXCR, applied by TCRdb to the reads, yields one record per CDR3 protein. The table has 600,000 to 700,000 distinct CDR3 sequences, 33% seen once; the top ten hold roughly 18%. V dropped 4 bases and J dropped 5 bases, with 15 bases sitting between them. Germline CDR1 is MNHEY and CDR2 is SVGEGT. This CDR3 spans 15 amino acids. The data were taken from a study of T cell repertoires in cytomegalovirus infection. Overall study context: Recently identified HLA-C-restricted and well-studied HLA-B-restricted CMV epitopes were used.

Study outcomes and limitations: Across the ex vivo response, the dominant clonotypes were HLA-C-restricted CMV-specific TCR beta clonotypes. The cumulative frequency of public TCR beta families distinguished individuals who carried CMV together with the relevant HLA.

The rearrangement joins TRBV6-2 or TRBV6-3 to TRBJ2-1; a weak D match, TRBD2 (6 bases). This specimen consisted of cultured PBMCs, obtained from culture after CMV antigen stimulation. This clonotype originated in a human donor in good health (CMV status not recorded). Some clones in this sample may be carry-over from other donors' samples. CDR3 bases: TGTGCCAGCAGTTTCGGGAGCTTAGCGGACAATGAGCAGTTCTTC. This translates into CASSFGSLADNEQFF.